These 9 T cell receptor beta chains share one sample of origin, sequenced in a study of T cells in Graves' hyperthyroidism and ophthalmopathy. The investigators amplified TCR beta CDR3 regions from RNA transcripts. The TCR CDR3 first-round RT-PCR relied on the HTBI primer set. A single record per CDR3 protein comes from TCRdb applying MiXCR to the multiplex PCR reads. The table includes 300,000 to 350,000 distinct CDR3 sequences, around 13% detected once. Sequences were obtained from blood. The receptors come from a young woman with Graves' hyperthyroidism.

A few counts support this clonotype. This chain links TRBV27 with TRBJ2-2, with TRBD2 identical over 11 bases. The CDR3 has 17 amino acids. Trimming removed 5 bases from V and 3 bases from J; junction bases left unmatched: 8. Germline CDR1 reads MNHEY; CDR2 reads SMNVEV (reference sequence). CDR3 sequence (DNA): TGTGCCAGCAGTATAATACTACTAGCGGGAGACACCGGGGAGCTGTTTTTT. Amino acid sequence: CASSIILLAGDTGELFF.

In its sample, this clonotype was seen many times. The chain links TRBV20-1 to TRBJ2-7; a weak D match, TRBD2 (5 bases). The CDR3 length is 14 residues. V was clipped by 0 bases and J by 5 bases, with 14 bases between them. CDR1 is DFQATT, CDR2 SNEGSKA, per germline (reference sequence). The CDR3 bases are TGCAGTGCTAGAGATCTAAGCGGCGATGACGAGCAGTACTTC. Translating it yields CSARDLSGDDEQYF.

This clonotype was detected many times. This sequence joins TRBV27 and TRBJ2-7; weak D call: TRBD1 (5 bases). Looked up from germline, CDR1 is MNHEY and CDR2 is SMNVEV (reference sequence). The V gene lost 5 bases and the J gene lost 5 bases, with 16 bases spanning the gap. This CDR3 has 14 amino acids. This chain's CDR3 is CASSLLGRVDEQYF. For the CDR3, the DNA is TGTGCCAGCAGTCTACTTGGCAGGGTCGACGAGCAGTACTTC.

On this clonotype: Possible read error: a much larger clone is one base away. This chain links TRBV28 with TRBJ2-5; the D gene is possibly TRBD2 (6 bases). Germline V CDR1 and CDR2: MDHEN, SYDVKM. The length of the CDR3 is 13 residues. V lost 8 bases to trimming and J lost 5 bases, with 15 bases between them. The CDR3 sequence: CASLGGRWETQYF. The CDR3 coding sequence is TGTGCCAGCTTGGGGGGTCGGTGGGAGACCCAGTACTTC. Using reference TRBV28 and TRBJ2-5 for the parts outside the CDR3, the full variable domain is DVKVTQSSRYLVKRTGEKVFLECVQDMDHENMFWYRQDPGLGLRLIYFSYDVKMKEKGDIPEGYSVSREKKERFSLILESASTNQTSMYLCASLGGRWETQYFGPGTRLLVL.

This clonotype was detected ten times or more. The chain is built from TRBV20-1 and TRBJ2-4; TRBD1 matches at 7 bases. The V gene end was trimmed by 5 bases and the J gene end by 6 bases; junction bases not matched to a gene: 10. The CDR3 runs 14 residues. Germline V gene data show CDR1 as DFQATT and CDR2 as SNEGSKA (reference sequence). The CDR3 is CSAQTRQGVNIQYF. CDR3 DNA: TGCAGTGCTCAAACCCGACAGGGCGTAAACATTCAGTACTTC.

This clonotype was observed a few times. V and J are TRBV2 and TRBJ1-2; 7 bases agree with TRBD1. J gave up 8 bases and V 10 bases, and 16 bases lay outside the gene matches. The CDR3 contains 14 residues. Germline CDR1 SNHLY, CDR2 FYNNEI. CDR3 region: CATLPEDRIGGYTF. CDR3 coding DNA: TGTGCCACCCTACCCGAGGACAGGATCGGCGGCTACACCTTC.

This clonotype has only a few counts. J is TRBJ1-1 and V is TRBV18; D call uncertain. From germline, CDR1 is KGHSH and CDR2 LQKENI. The CDR3 runs 13 residues. Trimming shortened V by 3 bases and J by 5 bases, and 10 bases separated the two germline ends. The CDR3 reads CASSPREDTEAFF. Here the CDR3 DNA reads TGTGCCAGCTCACCGCGGGAGGATACTGAAGCTTTCTTT. Based on the CDR3 plus reference TRBV18 and TRBJ1-1, the full variable domain is NAGVMQNPRHLVRRRGQEARLRCSPMKGHSHVYWYRQLPEEGLKFMVYLQKENIIDESGMPKERFSAEFPKEGPSILRIQQVVRGDSAAYFCASSPREDTEAFFGQGTRLTVV.

The chain combines TRBV6-9 with TRBJ2-1; TRBD2 matches at 9 bases. Germline trimming cut 6 bases from V and 5 bases from J; bases unmatched to any gene: 8. The CDR3 is made up of 15 amino acids. Per germline, CDR1 MNHGY and CDR2 SVAAGI. The CDR3 here is CASRDSGTSNNEQFF. CDR3 sequence (DNA): TGTGCCAGCAGAGATTCCGGGACTAGCAACAATGAGCAGTTCTTC.

The sample holds many counts of this clonotype. J is TRBJ2-2 and V is TRBV2; TRBD1 aligns across 9 bases. In germline, CDR1 is SNHLY, CDR2 FYNNEI. With 4 bases clipped from V and 5 bases from J, the junction kept 5 bases outside the gene matches. The CDR3 has 15 residues. CDR3: CASSGGTGSTGELFF. The DNA of the CDR3 is TGTGCCAGCAGTGGAGGGACAGGGAGTACCGGGGAGCTGTTTTTT.